Following are 10 T cell receptor beta chains from one sample sequenced in a study of T-cell reconstitution after alpha-beta-depleted transplantation in children. Molecular barcoding with unique molecular identifiers was used for the TCRbeta library. One entry per CDR3 protein, called by TCRdb with MiXCR from the PCR reads. The data hold over 150,000 distinct CDR3 sequences, with 8.5% to 14% observed a single time. The specimen comprised PBMCs, sampled before TCRalphabeta/CD19-depleted stem cell transplant. Receptor source: a boy between 2 and 10 years old with acute myeloid leukemia, due to receive a stem cell transplant.

This clonotype was detected many times. This rearrangement joins TRBV18 to TRBJ2-2; 10 positions agree with TRBD2. Germline V gene data show CDR1 as KGHSH and CDR2 as LQKENI. The CDR3 covers 16 residues. The V and J ends lost 3 bases and 7 bases, in that order; junction bases with no gene match: 8. As DNA, the CDR3 is TGTGCCAGCTCACCCCAGCTAGCGGGAGACGTCGGGGAGCTGTTTTTT. It specifies CASSPQLAGDVGELFF.

This clonotype was found many times. The J gene is TRBJ1-1, the V gene TRBV7-6; D gene unclear. The germline V gene encodes CDR1 SGHVS and CDR2 FNYEAQ. This CDR3 region has 15 residues. The V and J ends lost 1 base and 1 base respectively, with 10 bases between them. CDR3 nucleotide sequence: TGTGCCAGCAGCTTAGGCTTAGGAGGGAACACTGAAGCTTTCTTT. This translates into CASSLGLGGNTEAFF.

This clonotype was observed many times. The gene calls are TRBV20-1 and TRBJ1-6; a weak D match, TRBD1 (5 bases). V lost 4 bases and J 5 bases, leaving 12 bases between the germline ends. CDR1 is DFQATT and CDR2 is SNEGSKA in the germline V gene (reference sequence). The CDR3 spans 14 residues. For the CDR3, the DNA is TGCAGTGCTAAGTTCAGGGACCATAATTCACCCCTCCACTTT. As protein: CSAKFRDHNSPLHF.

The table lists this clonotype with many counts. V usage is TRBV7-9 and J usage is TRBJ1-2; D uncertain. V lost 5 bases and J 2 bases, leaving 12 bases between the germline ends. In germline, CDR1 is SEHNR, CDR2 FQNEAQ (reference sequence). This CDR3 contains 14 residues. The chain's CDR3 is CASSLTAENYGYTF. DNA for the CDR3: TGTGCCAGCAGCCTAACGGCCGAAAACTATGGCTACACCTTC.

A note on this clonotype: With a much larger clone just one base away, this may be a read error. This CDR3 is CSARDWPATNTEAFF. CDR3 sequence (DNA): TGCAGTGCTAGAGATTGGCCAGCCACGAACACTGAAGCTTTCTTT. V gene TRBV20-1 combines with J gene TRBJ1-1; D remains unclear. Trimming removed 0 bases from V and 1 base from J, with 12 bases in between. The CDR3 sequence is 15 residues long. Germline V lookup: CDR1 DFQATT, CDR2 SNEGSKA (reference sequence).

This clonotype was detected ten times or more. This chain uses TRBV5-1 with TRBJ2-7; 7 bases line up with TRBD2. J was trimmed by 4 bases and V by 1 base; bases with no gene match: 2. The CDR3 runs 13 residues. Germline CDR1 is SGHRS and CDR2 is YFSETQ. This CDR3 is CASSLLAGYEQYV. The CDR3 coding sequence is TGCGCCAGCAGCTTGTTAGCGGGTTACGAGCAGTACGTC.

This clonotype was counted many times. The chain uses TRBV20-1 and TRBJ2-1, with no clear D. The CDR3 extends over 12 amino acids. V shed 3 bases and J shed 2 bases, with 5 bases lying between them. In germline, CDR1 is DFQATT, CDR2 SNEGSKA (reference sequence). This CDR3 is CSASQPYNEQFF. Here the CDR3 DNA reads TGCAGTGCTAGCCAGCCCTACAATGAGCAGTTCTTC.

This clonotype was recorded many times. The gene calls are TRBV7-2 and TRBJ1-2; tentative D call: TRBD1 (5 bases). V was clipped by 3 bases and J by 1 base, with 9 bases between them. In germline, CDR1 is SGHTA, CDR2 FQGNSA. CDR3 length: 14 residues. The CDR3 sequence: CASSLGPLNYGYTF. DNA for the CDR3: TGTGCCAGCAGCTTGGGACCGCTTAACTATGGCTACACCTTC.

The J gene is TRBJ2-3, the V gene TRBV10-3; 7 bases line up with TRBD1. Trimming at V came to 6 bases and at J to 2 bases, leaving 5 bases not matched to a gene. The CDR3 is 14 residues long. Germline CDR1 reads ENHRY; CDR2 reads SYGVKD. The CDR3 reads CAIRKQGNTDTQYF. In DNA, the CDR3 is TGTGCCATCAGAAAACAGGGGAACACAGATACGCAGTATTTT.

At least ten counts were recorded for this clonotype. The rearrangement links TRBV28 to TRBJ1-4; D gene uncertain. Trimming cost V 6 bases and J 0 bases, with 17 bases left between them. Germline V gene sequence: CDR1 MDHEN, CDR2 SYDVKM. CDR3 length: 17 residues. The CDR3 loop is CASSLVEQSATNEKLFF. In DNA form, the CDR3 reads TGTGCCAGCAGCCTAGTCGAACAATCTGCAACTAATGAAAAACTGTTTTTT. Full variable domain (outside the CDR3, taken from reference TRBV28 and TRBJ1-4): DVKVTQSSRYLVKRTGEKVFLECVQDMDHENMFWYRQDPGLGLRLIYFSYDVKMKEKGDIPEGYSVSREKKERFSLILESASTNQTSMYLCASSLVEQSATNEKLFFGSGTQLSVL.